This TCR beta chain was profiled in a study of spatial heterogeneity in lung cancer. Overall study: The mean occurrence of each unique TCR and UMI combination in raw reads exceeded nine. Study-wide points: Expanded tumor TCRs that were ubiquitous appeared in blood more at resection than follow-up.

TCRdb reprocessed the 5' RACE reads with MiXCR, giving one entry per CDR3 protein. The sample consists of approximately 24,000 distinct CDR3 sequences, less than 5.5% of them appearing once. This clonotype was seen repeatedly, ten times or more. The antigen remains undetermined. Documented time point: sample taken at primary tumor resection. Whole RNA from tumor, nontumor lung or frozen PBMC was sequenced unsorted. V gave up 4 bases and J gave up 2 bases, with 12 bases separating them. Germline loops: CDR1 MNHEY, CDR2 SVGEGT. CDR3 size: 15 residues. The receptor comes from a male donor with early-stage non-small cell lung cancer. The V call is TRBV6-2 or TRBV6-3, the J call TRBJ1-5, with D possibly matching TRBD1 (5 bases). Material: PBMCs, obtained at surgery. The CDR3 region has the DNA TGTGCCAGCAGTTTCACGGGGGTTGGCAATCAGCCCCAGCATTTT. It specifies CASSFTGVGNQPQHF.